This TCR beta chain was sequenced during a study of cytomegalovirus exposure and HLA in healthy donors (TCRdb year 2017). Broadly, across the study: In an earlier analysis of 587 of the donors, around 300 Gb of sequence data and just under 120 million unique TCR beta sequences from about 190 million T cells were reported. The study profiled the T cell repertoires of hundreds of subjects by immunosequencing and related them to cytomegalovirus serostatus. Typing coverage differed by locus: A, B, C, DRB1 and DQB1 were typed in roughly 620-630 donors, DQA1 in about 500, DPA1 in approximately 610, and DPB1 in just under 490. Besides the first cohort of roughly 700 subjects, a separate validation cohort made up of 120 different subjects was used. Donor age, sex, ethnicity and CMV serostatus were compiled alongside the repertoire data. To predict cytomegalovirus infection status, the study combined high-throughput TCR immunosequencing, statistical association of individual TCRs with disease status, and machine learning. Among the roughly 410 genotyped donors, approximately 76% belonged to the genetic ancestry cluster associated with self-reported Caucasian donors. To study patterns of TCR occurrence, a later analysis re-analyzed previously published TCR beta repertoires from around 700 donors and added high-resolution HLA genotyping. Every repertoire in the discovery cohort had been generated on one and the same sequencing platform. HLA typing covered class I and class II loci at four-digit resolution. Rather than using new phenotypic data, the later analysis identified candidate immune exposures from TCR beta sequences and from how often those sequences occurred across donors. Across 398 genotyped donors of the cohort, an average of about 220,000 unique TCR beta nucleotide sequences per donor were sequenced, and around 20% of those sequences were non-productive. A later genetic analysis took genome-wide SNP genotypes for about 65% of the 666 donors and used that subset as a discovery cohort. The study aimed to test whether cataloging public T cell receptors could reveal signatures of past pathogen exposure. An early release covering roughly 640 HLA-typed donors comprised approximately 300 gigabases of sequencing data and tens of millions of unique TCR sequences. In an earlier analysis of 550 to 700 of the donors, high-throughput TCR beta sequencing was used to judge whether each TCR beta V gene segment behaved as functional or pseudogenic. Four to six DR-DQ haplotypes were handled as single units for association and clustering, since linkage in the cohort was strong.

Paper-wide results and their limitations: A further reported finding was that TCR beta sequences accurately predicted the HLA-A and HLA-B alleles for most subjects in the first cohort. In vitro tests confirmed that a few of the cytomegalovirus-associated TCR beta chains recognize cytomegalovirus antigens. In this cohort, only TCR beta chains were sequenced, and detectable features were limited by the absence of alpha or paired-chain data. In a later analysis, HLA-associated TCR beta chains were found to be more clonally expanded and to have lower generation probabilities than equally common non-associated chains. A later analysis found that most CMV-associated TCR beta chains appeared HLA-restricted, with HLA associations seemingly driven largely by CMV exposure. The study gave a list of 150 to 200 TCR beta chains associated with cytomegalovirus. The authors suggested that the approach could potentially be generalized to other disease states and immunological phenotypes. A cluster of highly shared sequence variants was judged likely to be a technical artifact of the sequencing pipeline. Correlated functional status among segregating V segments might be attributable to linkage disequilibrium, but an unknown experimental factor could not be ruled out. Several of the top co-occurrence clusters appeared to be linked to parvovirus B19, influenza, CMV and Epstein-Barr virus, according to a later analysis. Assigning TCR associations to individual alleles was difficult when HLA alleles, especially DR and DQ, strongly co-occurred. In both the original and validation cohorts, the classifier was reported to diagnose cytomegalovirus status with high specificity and sensitivity. Compared with the approximately 670-donor mean, donors in an Asian-associated ancestry cluster had fewer N-insertions in productive TCRs, according to a later genetic analysis. Most TCR sequences were observed very rarely across donors, whereas some public TCRs were present in many individuals. In a later analysis, the rate of TCR association differed among HLA loci, with DRB1 alleles having the most associated TCRs and HLA-C alleles having the fewest. An association between a missense DCLRE1C variant and V-gene and J-gene trimming of TCR beta chains was found in a later genetic analysis and replicated in an independent cohort. The 87-base-pair reads could not distinguish some IMGT-functional V segments, including TRBV6-2 and TRBV6-3, so those segments were excluded. Immune exposure information for the cohort was limited to CMV serostatus. Specific HLA alleles were associated with 15,000 to 20,000 TCR beta sequences at a false discovery rate of 0.05 in a later analysis. In an earlier analysis of several hundred of the donors, most TCR beta V segments were observed in productive rearrangements about 87% or about 30% of the time, broadly matching IMGT annotations. Because HLA typing was unavailable for some donors at each locus, only the typed subset was used in association tests. The presence/absence analyses assumed that sequencing depth was roughly uniform across donors, and that assumption may not be true. The earlier analysis of about 600 of the donors excluded fewer than 20 rarely observed V segments, including chromosome 9 orphons, because counts were too low.

The cohort comprised some 700 healthy bone marrow donors. At the time of sampling, all cohort members were nominally healthy, though unrecorded immune exposures were likely present. The donor was CMV seropositive and belonged to the group of more than 250 seropositive cohort members. A peripheral blood sample was provided by each donor, and peripheral blood mononuclear cells were used for TCR beta sequencing. The Qiagen DNeasy Blood Extraction Kit was used to extract genomic DNA from the blood cell samples. Worth noting for this clone: Its antigen has not been determined. The sample holds no much larger clone one base away, and base qualities are not on file.

V loses 3 bases of germline sequence and J loses 6 bases, and the interval between the two ends is 18 bases. The CDR3, from cysteine to phenylalanine, totals 15 residues. The read is trimmed to its CDR3 DNA, 45 bases read in frame from base 1. Reading the germline V gene (reference sequence) gives CDR1 SGHNT and CDR2 YYREEE. Library construction relied on the immunoSEQ multiplex PCR assay. For the multiplex PCR, a mixture combining 60 forward primers for TCR Vbeta segments and 13 reverse primers for TCR Jbeta segments was used. The CDR3 region of rearranged TCR beta genes was amplified from genomic DNA by a multiplex PCR assay. The amplified TCR beta libraries were sequenced on the Illumina HiSeq System as 87-base-pair reads. For the original study's pipeline: A later analysis tallied roughly 78 million unique TCR beta chains across the 650 to 750 repertoires, and roughly 11 million of those chains were shared by two or more donors. To remove PCR and sequencing errors, raw reads were error-corrected and collapsed into unique sequences using a nearest-neighbor algorithm that merged closely related sequences. V, D and J gene segments were assigned by aligning CDR3 sequences to IMGT reference sequences. For a sequence to be retained, at least a six-nucleotide match to both a V gene segment and a J gene segment was required. A rearrangement counted as productive if the CDR3 had no stop codons and remained in frame with V and J, and every other rearrangement counted as non-productive. CDR3 was defined according to IMGT convention as the region running from the second conserved V-encoded cysteine to the conserved J-encoded phenylalanine. The earlier analysis of some 550 of the donors excluded any sequence lacking an unambiguous match to a single V gene segment. In an earlier analysis of a few hundred of the donors, V segments were called functional above 56.7% productive rearrangements and were called segregating when the between-donor standard deviation exceeded 5%. A statistical classification framework was built to diagnose cytomegalovirus status from the catalog of TCR beta chain sequences. V and J gene assignment, in a later analysis, came from comparing TCR nucleotide sequences with IMGT/GENE-DB human TR gene sequences. The TCRdist pipeline was used in a later analysis to assign CDR3 sequences and most-parsimonious VDJ recombination scenarios. In a later analysis, each TCR beta chain was defined by its CDR3 amino acid sequence together with its V-gene family, and reads without a unique V-gene family were excluded. In a later analysis, several hundred highly shared, low-generation-probability nucleotide sequences were removed to address suspected cross-contamination and a sequencing artifact. A later analysis calculated a clonal expansion index for each public chain from normalized within-repertoire ranks of inferred template counts. A later analysis computed generation probabilities with a VDJ recombination model fitted to out-of-frame rearrangements, and checked the results against IGoR. A later analysis scored TCR-TCR, TCR-HLA and TCR-CMV co-occurrence with hypergeometric tests, applying a repertoire-size bias correction to TCR pairs. In a later analysis, false discovery rates were estimated by permuting HLA or CMV assignments 20 times. In a later analysis, co-occurring TCRs were grouped with DBSCAN, and TCRdist sequence similarity was added when clustering was performed within HLA-allele-positive subsets. For co-occurrence clustering, repertoires with fewer than 30,000 or more than 120,000 public chains were excluded, along with four to six repertoires with anomalous nucleotide sharing. Drawn from immuneACCESS, this table holds only the in-frame rearrangements with V and J called that TCRdb kept. Clones are partly lost; checked studies trace under half to an unresolved V gene and leave the rest unexplained. V, J and clone size are taken as reported in that table, and D and trimming were inferred from the DNA itself. The table for this sample lists about 130,000 clones; over 75% of them were counted only once. 5.5% to 7% of the sample is held by the ten biggest clonotypes.

Sample: PBMCs. Recombination connected TRBV5-4 to TRBJ1-2; the D gene is possibly TRBD1, with 6 bases matching. The sequence came from a woman in her 40s in good health and CMV-seropositive. The nucleotides are TGTGCCAGCAGCTCATGGCCGTGGCAGGGGAATGGCTACACCTTC. Its amino acids are CASSSWPWQGNGYTF.